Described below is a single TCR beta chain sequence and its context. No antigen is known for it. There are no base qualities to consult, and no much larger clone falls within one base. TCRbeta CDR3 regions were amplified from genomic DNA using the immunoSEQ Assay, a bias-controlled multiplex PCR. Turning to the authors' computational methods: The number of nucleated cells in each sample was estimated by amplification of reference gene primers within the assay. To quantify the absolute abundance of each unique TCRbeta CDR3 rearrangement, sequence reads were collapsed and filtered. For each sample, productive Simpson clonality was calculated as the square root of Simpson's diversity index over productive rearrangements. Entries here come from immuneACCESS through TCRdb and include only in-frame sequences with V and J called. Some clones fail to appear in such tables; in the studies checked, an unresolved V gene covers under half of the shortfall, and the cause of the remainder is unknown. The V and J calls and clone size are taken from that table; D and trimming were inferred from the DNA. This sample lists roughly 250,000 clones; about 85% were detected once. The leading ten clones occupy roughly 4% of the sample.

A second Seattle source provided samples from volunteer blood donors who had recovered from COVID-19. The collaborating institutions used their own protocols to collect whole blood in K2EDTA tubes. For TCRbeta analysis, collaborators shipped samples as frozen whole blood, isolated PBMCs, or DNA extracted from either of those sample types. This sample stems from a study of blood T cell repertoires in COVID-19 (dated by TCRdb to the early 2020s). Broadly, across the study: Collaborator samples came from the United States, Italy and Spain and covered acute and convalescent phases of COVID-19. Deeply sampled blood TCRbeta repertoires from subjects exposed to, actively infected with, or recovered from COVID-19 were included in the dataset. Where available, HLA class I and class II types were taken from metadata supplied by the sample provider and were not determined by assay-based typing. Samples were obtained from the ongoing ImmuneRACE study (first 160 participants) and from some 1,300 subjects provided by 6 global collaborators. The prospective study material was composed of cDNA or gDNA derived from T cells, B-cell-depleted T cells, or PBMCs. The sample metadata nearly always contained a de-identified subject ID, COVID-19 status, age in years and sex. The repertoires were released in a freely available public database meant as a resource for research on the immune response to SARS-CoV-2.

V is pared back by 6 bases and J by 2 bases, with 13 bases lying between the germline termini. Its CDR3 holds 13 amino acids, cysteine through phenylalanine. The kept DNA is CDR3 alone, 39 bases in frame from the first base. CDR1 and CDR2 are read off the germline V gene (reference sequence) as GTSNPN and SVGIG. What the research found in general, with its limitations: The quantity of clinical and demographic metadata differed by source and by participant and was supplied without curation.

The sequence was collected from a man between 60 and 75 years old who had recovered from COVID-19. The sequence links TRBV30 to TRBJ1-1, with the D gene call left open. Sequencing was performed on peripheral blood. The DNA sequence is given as TGTGCCTGTAGGAGGCAGACCAACACTGAAGCTTTCTTT. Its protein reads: CACRRQTNTEAFF.